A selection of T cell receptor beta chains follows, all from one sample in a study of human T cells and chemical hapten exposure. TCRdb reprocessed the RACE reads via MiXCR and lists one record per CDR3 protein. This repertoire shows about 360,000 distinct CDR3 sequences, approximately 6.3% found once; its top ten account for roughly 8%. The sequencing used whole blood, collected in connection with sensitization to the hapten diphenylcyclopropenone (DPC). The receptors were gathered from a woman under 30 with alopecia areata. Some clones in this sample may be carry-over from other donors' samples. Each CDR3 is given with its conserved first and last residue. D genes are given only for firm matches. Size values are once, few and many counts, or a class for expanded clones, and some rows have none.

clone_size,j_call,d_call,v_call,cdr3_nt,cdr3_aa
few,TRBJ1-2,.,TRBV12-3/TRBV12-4,TGTGCCAGCAGTCCGATCGGGCCCCCGGATGGCTACACCTTC,CASSPIGPPDGYTF
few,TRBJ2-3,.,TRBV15,TGTGCCACCAGCAGAGATGGGGCAGGGACTCTTGATACGCAGTATTTT,CATSRDGAGTLDTQYF
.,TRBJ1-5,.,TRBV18,TGTGCCAGCTCACCCCCATCCCAGGGTAATCAGCCCCAGCATTTT,CASSPPSQGNQPQHF
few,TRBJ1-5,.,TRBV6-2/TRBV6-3,TGTGCCAGCAGTTACCTGGGATTAAGCAATCAGCCCCAGCATTTT,CASSYLGLSNQPQHF
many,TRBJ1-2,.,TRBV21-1,TGTGCCAGCACCTTCCAAAGTATGGTTCCTAACTATGGCTACACCTTC,CASTFQSMVPNYGYTF
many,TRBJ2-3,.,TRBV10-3,TGTGCCATCAGTGATGCAGGGGAAACAGGAGATACGCAGTATTTT,CAISDAGETGDTQYF
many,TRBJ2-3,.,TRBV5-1,TGCGCCAGCAACCAGGAGGGCACAGATACGCAGTATTTT,CASNQEGTDTQYF
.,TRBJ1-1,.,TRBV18,TGTGCCAGCTCACCCGGCGTTGGGACTGAAGCTTTCTTT,CASSPGVGTEAFF
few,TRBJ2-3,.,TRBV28,TGTGCCAGCAGTAGACCGAGCGGTGGCACAGATACGCAGTATTTT,CASSRPSGGTDTQYF
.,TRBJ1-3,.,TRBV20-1,TGCAGTGCGCAGCGTAGGAACACCATATATTTT,CSAQRRNTIYF
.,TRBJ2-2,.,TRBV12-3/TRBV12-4,TGTGCCAGCACCCTGGACCTGAACACCGGGGAGCTGTTTTTT,CASTLDLNTGELFF
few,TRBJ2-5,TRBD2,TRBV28,TGTGCCAGCAGTTCGGGGGGGCCGAGAGAGACCCAGTACTTC,CASSSGGPRETQYF
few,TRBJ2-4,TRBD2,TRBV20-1,TGCAGTGCTACAAGAGACCTGGGGGGGAGTAGCATTCAGTACTTC,CSATRDLGGSSIQYF
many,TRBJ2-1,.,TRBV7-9,TGTGCCAGCAGCTTAGCGGGTGGTAGCGGTATCTCCAATGAGCAGTTCTTC,CASSLAGGSGISNEQFF
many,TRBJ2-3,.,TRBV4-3,TGCGCCAGCAGCAAGTCGGGGACTTCAAGGGCGGCAGATACGCAGTATTTT,CASSKSGTSRAADTQYF
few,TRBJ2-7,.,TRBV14,TGTGCCAGCAGCCAATCCGGACGGTTCGGGGAGCAGTACTTC,CASSQSGRFGEQYF
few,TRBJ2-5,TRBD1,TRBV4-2,TGTGCCAGCAGCCAAGCCCGGGACAGGCAAGAGACCCAGTACTTC,CASSQARDRQETQYF
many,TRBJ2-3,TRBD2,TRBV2,TGTGCCAGCAGTGACGGGCTAGCGGGGACAGATACGCAGTATTTT,CASSDGLAGTDTQYF
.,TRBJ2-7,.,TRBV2,TGTGCCAGCAGTGAAGGACGGGCAGCCTACGAGCAGTACTTC,CASSEGRAAYEQYF
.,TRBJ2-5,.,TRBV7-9,TGTGCCAGCAGCCGACGAAAGCAGGGGCCTCTTCAAGAGACCCAGTACTTC,CASSRRKQGPLQETQYF
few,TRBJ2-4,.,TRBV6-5,TGTGCCAGCAGTGGAACAGGGTGGAAAATCAAAAACATTCAGTACTTC,CASSGTGWKIKNIQYF
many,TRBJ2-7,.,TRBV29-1,TGCAGCACTGCGACGGGGGGCGAGGGTAACGAGCAGTACTTC,CSTATGGEGNEQYF
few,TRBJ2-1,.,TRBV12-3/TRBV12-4,TGTGCCAGCAGTTTAGCATCCAGAAGAAACAATGAGCAGTTCTTC,CASSLASRRNNEQFF
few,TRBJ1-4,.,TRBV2,TGTGCCAGCAGTAGGGAGTTAGGGACTAATGAAAAACTGTTTTTT,CASSRELGTNEKLFF
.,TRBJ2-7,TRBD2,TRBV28,TGTGCCAGCAGTTTACTAGGGACTAGCGGGTCCCCCTACGAGCAGTACTTC,CASSLLGTSGSPYEQYF
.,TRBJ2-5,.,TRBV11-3,TGTGCCAGCAGCTTAGGCGGGACGGAACAAGAGACCCAGTACTTC,CASSLGGTEQETQYF
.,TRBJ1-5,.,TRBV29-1,TGCAGCGCCCGGGAGCAGGGAACCGGAGCCCAGCATTTT,CSAREQGTGAQHF
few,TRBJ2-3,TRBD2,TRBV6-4,TGTGCCAGCAGTGAGACTAGCGGGGGGGCCACAGATACGCAGTATTTT,CASSETSGGATDTQYF
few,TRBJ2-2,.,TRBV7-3,TGTGCCAGCAGCTTATTACCCGTCATTTCCAGGGAGAACACCGGGGAGCTGTTTTTT,CASSLLPVISRENTGELFF
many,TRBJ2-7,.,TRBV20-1,TGCAGTGCTAGTCGACTACCGACCAACTACGAGCAGTACTTC,CSASRLPTNYEQYF
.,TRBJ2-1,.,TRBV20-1,TGCAGTGCTAGAGATCCCCAGGGGCTTTACAATGAGCAGTTCTTC,CSARDPQGLYNEQFF
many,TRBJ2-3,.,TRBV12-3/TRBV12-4,TGTGCCAGCAGGCGCTCGGGCCTTAGGTCCGGAGATACGCAGTATTTT,CASRRSGLRSGDTQYF
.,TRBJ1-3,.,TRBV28,TGTGCCAGCAGTTTTTATACAGGCTCTGGAAACACCATATATTTT,CASSFYTGSGNTIYF
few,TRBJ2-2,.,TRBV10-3,TGTGCCATCAACCTGGGGGACGGTAACACCGGGGAGCTGTTTTTT,CAINLGDGNTGELFF
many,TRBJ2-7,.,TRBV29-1,TGCAGCGTTGAAGTCCAGGGCATCGAGCAGTACTTC,CSVEVQGIEQYF
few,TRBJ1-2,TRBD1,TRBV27,TGTGCCAGCGGTACCCCCGGGACAGGGGGCTATGGCTACACCTTC,CASGTPGTGGYGYTF
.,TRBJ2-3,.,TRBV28,TGTGCCAGCACGGCGGGGAGCAAACTAAGCCACACAGATACGCAGTATTTT,CASTAGSKLSHTDTQYF
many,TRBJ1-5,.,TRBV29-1,TGCAGCGTTGTTATCGGAAATCAGCCCCAGCATTTT,CSVVIGNQPQHF
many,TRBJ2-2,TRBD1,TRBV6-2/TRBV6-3,TGTGCCAGCAGTTGGGGGACAGCAACCGGGGAGCTGTTTTTT,CASSWGTATGELFF
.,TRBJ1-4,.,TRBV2,TGTGCCAGCAGAGAGGACGGGGTATATGAAAAACTGTTTTTT,CASREDGVYEKLFF
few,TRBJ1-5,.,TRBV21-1,TGTGCCAGCACCCCCCAATGGGTGAAAGGTTGGGATCAGCCCCAGCATTTT,CASTPQWVKGWDQPQHF